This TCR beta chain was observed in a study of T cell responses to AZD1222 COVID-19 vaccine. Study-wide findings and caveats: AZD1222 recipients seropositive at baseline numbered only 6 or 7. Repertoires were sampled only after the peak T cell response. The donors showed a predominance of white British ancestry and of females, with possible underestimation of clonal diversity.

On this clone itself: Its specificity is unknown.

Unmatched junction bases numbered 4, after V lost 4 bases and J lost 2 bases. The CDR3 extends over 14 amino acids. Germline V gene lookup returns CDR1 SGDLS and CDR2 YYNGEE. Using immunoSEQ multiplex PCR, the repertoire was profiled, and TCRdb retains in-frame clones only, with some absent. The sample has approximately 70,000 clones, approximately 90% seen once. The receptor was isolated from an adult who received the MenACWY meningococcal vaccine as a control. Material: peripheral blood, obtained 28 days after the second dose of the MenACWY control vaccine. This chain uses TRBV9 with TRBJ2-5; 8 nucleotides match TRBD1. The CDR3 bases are TGTGCCAGCAGCTCCCGGACAGGGCAAGAGACCCAGTACTTC. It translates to CASSSRTGQETQYF.